This TCR beta chain was recorded in a study of T cells in tuberculosis. Study-level information: IGRA-negative adolescents, IGRA-positive adolescents with latent tuberculosis and adults with active tuberculosis formed this South African cohort.

Time point indicated: new active TB diagnosis, blood taken before or within 7 days of starting treatment. Produced via immunoSEQ multiplex PCR; TCRdb's table is partial and in-frame only. The sample has fewer than 55,000 clones; about 96% are singletons. The germline gives CDR1 LNHDA, CDR2 SQIVND (reference sequence). V lost 7 bases and J lost 1, with 13 bases in between. This CDR3 is 14 amino acids long. The receptor's source is an adult with tuberculosis. The source was PBMCs, collected at tuberculosis diagnosis. J is TRBJ1-2 and V is TRBV19; the D gene is possibly TRBD1 (6 bases). CDR3 region: CASTPGHLNYGYTF. In DNA, the CDR3 is TGTGCCAGTACTCCGGGACATCTTAACTATGGCTACACCTTC.